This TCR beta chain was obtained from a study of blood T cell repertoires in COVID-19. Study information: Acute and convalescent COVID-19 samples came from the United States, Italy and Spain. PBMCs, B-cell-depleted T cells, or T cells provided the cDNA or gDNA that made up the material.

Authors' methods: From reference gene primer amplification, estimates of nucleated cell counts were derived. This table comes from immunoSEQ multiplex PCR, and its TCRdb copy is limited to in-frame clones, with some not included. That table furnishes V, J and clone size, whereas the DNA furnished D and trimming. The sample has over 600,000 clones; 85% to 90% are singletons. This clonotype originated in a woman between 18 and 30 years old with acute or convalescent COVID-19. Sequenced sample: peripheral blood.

CDR3 loop: CASSPYGRGPNQPQHF. DNA for the CDR3: TGCGCCAGCAGCCCTTACGGCAGGGGACCTAATCAGCCCCAGCATTTT. The chain has TRBV4-1 and TRBJ1-5; tentative D call: TRBD1 (6 bases). Germline CDR1 is MGHRA and CDR2 is YSYEKL. Trimming took off 4 bases at V and 4 bases at J, with 17 bases between the two ends. The length of the CDR3 is 16 residues.